This TCR beta chain was sequenced in a study of T cell changes during pregnancy in multiple sclerosis (dated by TCRdb to about 2019). In the study overall: The study looked at changes in the T cell repertoire across pregnancy in women with multiple sclerosis.

The library was made by the immunoSEQ multiplex PCR assay. TCRdb stores this immuneACCESS table with in-frame sequences only. Part of the clones is absent; in the studies checked, under half of the shortfall reflects unresolved V genes, and no reason is known for the rest. In all, the sample holds 20,000 to 30,000 clones, and 88% of those were seen once. 0.7% to 0.85% of the sample lies in the top ten. Comment on this clone: The antigen this receptor binds is unknown. Base quality data are lacking; no much larger clone is found one base away.

The sequence derives from a female donor in good health, enrolled as a control in a pregnancy study. The sequenced sample was CD4+ T cells from peripheral blood mononuclear cells, obtained in the first trimester of pregnancy.

In nucleotide form, the sequence is TGTGCCAGCTCATCCGGACAGGGGCAGGAAAAACTGTTTTTT. Its amino acids are CASSSGQGQEKLFF. The chain joins TRBV18 to TRBJ1-4, and 9 junctional nucleotides match TRBD1. The CDR3 goes from the cysteine to the phenylalanine over 14 residues. The read is trimmed to its CDR3 DNA, 42 bases read in frame from base 1. Via the germline V gene, CDR1 is KGHSH and CDR2 LQKENI. Clipping removes 5 bases from V and 8 bases from J, with 6 as the unmatched junction base count.